A single sample gave rise to the 25 T cell receptor beta chains below, sequenced in a study of identifying expanded T cells in peripheral blood. TCRdb's copy holds only in-frame clones and misses some; the assay was immunoSEQ multiplex PCR. The table has 45,000 to 60,000 clones, around 81% seen once. Sequenced: blood. The receptors here all came from a person between 18 and 75 years old in good health.

V and J are TRBV7-2 and TRBJ1-2; tentatively, D is TRBD1 (6 bases). From germline, CDR1 is SGHTA and CDR2 FQGNSA. This CDR3 spans 15 amino acids. Trimming took off 5 bases at V and 0 bases at J, with 13 bases between the two ends. CDR3 nucleotides: TGTGCCAGCAGCACGACGACAGGTTCTAACTATGGCTACACCTTC. It specifies CASSTTTGSNYGYTF.

The chain employs TRBV19 and TRBJ1-1; D is possibly TRBD1 (5 bases). Germline lookup yields CDR1 LNHDA and CDR2 SQIVND (reference sequence). Trimming took off 4 bases at V and 5 bases at J, with 11 bases between the two ends. The CDR3 runs to 13 residues. This chain's CDR3 is CASSNPGRTEAFF. In DNA, the CDR3 is TGTGCCAGTAGTAATCCAGGGAGAACTGAAGCTTTCTTT.

This chain links TRBV27 with TRBJ2-7, with 8 nucleotides matching TRBD2. CDR1 MNHEY and CDR2 SMNVEV come from the germline V gene (reference sequence). V dropped 6 bases and J dropped 6; count of bases not matched to a gene: 13. The CDR3 extends over 15 amino acids. CDR3 sequence: CASSPAGTRVSEQYF. For the CDR3, the DNA is TGTGCCAGCAGCCCTGCCGGGACTAGGGTCTCCGAGCAGTACTTC.

This clone appeared a single time. The CDR3 region has the DNA TGTGCCAGCAGCTTAGAGCCCAGGGGCGGGGAGCCCCAGCATTTT. It is translated as CASSLEPRGGEPQHF. The chain joins TRBV11-3 to TRBJ1-5; possibly TRBD1 for D (6 bases). The CDR3 covers 15 residues. Trimming took off 0 bases at V and 8 bases at J, with 14 bases between the two ends. Germline loops: CDR1 SGHNT, CDR2 YENEEA.

The chain carries TRBV29-1 and TRBJ1-1; D not resolved. This CDR3 is built from 14 residues. Germline CDR1 and CDR2: SQVTM and ANQGSEA. V lost 5 bases to trimming and J lost 2 bases, with 15 bases between them. The CDR3 DNA sequence: TGCAGCGTTCTCAGCAGGCGGGAAAACACTGAAGCTTTCTTT. It specifies CSVLSRRENTEAFF.

The chain joins TRBV23-1 to TRBJ1-1; TRBD1 might be the D (6 bases). TRBV23-1 is identified as an open reading frame with a role that is uncertain. Trimming pared 1 base from V and 10 bases from J, leaving 13 bases between. There are 13 residues in the CDR3. CDR3 amino acids: CASSQWQRGGAFF. DNA of the CDR3: TGCGCCAGCAGTCAATGGCAGAGGGGGGGAGCTTTCTTT.

The rearrangement links TRBV19 to TRBJ2-5; tentatively, D is TRBD2 (5 bases). CDR1 LNHDA and CDR2 SQIVND come from the germline V gene (reference sequence). The CDR3 extends over 13 amino acids. Trimming stripped 2 bases from V and 6 bases from J, with 10 bases between. DNA of the CDR3: TGTGCCAGTAGTATACCTAGCACAAAGACCCAGTACTTC. It translates to CASSIPSTKTQYF.

This chain uses TRBV5-1 with TRBJ2-1, with 10 positions matching TRBD2. The CDR3 spans 16 residues. After removal of 4 bases from V and 6 bases from J, the junction contained 10 bases not matched to a gene. Germline values: CDR1 SGHRS, CDR2 YFSETQ. The CDR3 DNA reads TGCGCCAGCAGCCGACTCTCAACTAGCGGGATCAATGAGCAGTTCTTC. This encodes CASSRLSTSGINEQFF.

This clone was seen once. J is TRBJ2-4 and V is TRBV19; D is unresolved. CDR1 LNHDA and CDR2 SQIVND come from the germline V gene (reference sequence). Between the trimmed V and J ends, which lost 5 bases and 0 bases, there was a span of 17 bases. The CDR3 totals 17 residues. In DNA, the CDR3 is TGTGCCAGTAGTGCGGAGATGCAGCCTCTAGCCAAAAACATTCAGTACTTC. Amino acids: CASSAEMQPLAKNIQYF. Using reference TRBV19 and TRBJ2-4 for the parts outside the CDR3, the full variable domain is DGGITQSPKYLFRKEGQNVTLSCEQNLNHDAMYWYRQDPGQGLRLIYYSQIVNDFQKGDIAEGYSVSREKKESFPLTVTSAQKNPTAFYLCASSAEMQPLAKNIQYFGAGTRLSVL.

The rearrangement joins TRBV28 to TRBJ1-2, with D maybe TRBD1 (5 bases). Looked up from germline, CDR1 is MDHEN and CDR2 is SYDVKM. CDR3 length equals 16 residues. V lost 6 bases and J lost 6, with 23 bases in between. CDR3: CASSLDPRVLGDGYTF. Written as DNA, the CDR3 is TGTGCCAGCAGCCTAGATCCTAGGGTATTAGGGGATGGCTACACCTTC.

This clone was observed a few times. This chain connects TRBV7-8 to TRBJ2-3; D tentatively fits TRBD1 or TRBD2 (5 bases each). This CDR3 has 19 amino acids. Trimming cost V 4 bases and J 1 base, with 24 bases left between them. CDR1 and CDR2 (germline): SGHVS, FQNEAQ. The CDR3, as DNA: TGTGCCAGCAGCTCTCCCCGAGGGGAATCCACCTCTCGCACAGATACGCAGTATTTT. Protein sequence: CASSSPRGESTSRTDTQYF.

Only one count was recorded for this clone. V usage is TRBV25-1 and J usage is TRBJ2-3; TRBD2 aligns across 9 bases. Unmatched junction bases numbered 12, after V lost 6 bases and J lost 2 bases. This CDR3 is 17 amino acids long. Germline CDR1 MGHDK, CDR2 SYGVNS. CDR3 bases: TGTGCCAGCAGCCGACGGCTAGCGGGATCCGTCACAGATACGCAGTATTTT. It yields the protein CASSRRLAGSVTDTQYF.

The chain uses TRBV30 and TRBJ2-7, with D tentatively TRBD1 or TRBD2 (5 bases each). CDR1 and CDR2 from the germline V gene are GTSNPN and SVGIG (reference sequence). The CDR3 extends over 15 amino acids. Trimming took off 1 base at V and 0 bases at J, with 13 bases between the two ends. The CDR3 here is CAWSGGPVGSYEQYF. CDR3 DNA: TGTGCCTGGAGTGGGGGACCGGTGGGCTCCTACGAGCAGTACTTC.

This clone has a single count. The chain employs TRBV10-3 and TRBJ2-5; either TRBD1 or TRBD2 may supply D (5 bases each). Trimming shortened V by 4 bases and J by 8 bases, and 14 bases separated the two germline ends. CDR3 length: 13 amino acids. CDR1 is ENHRY and CDR2 is SYGVKD in the germline V gene. CDR3 sequence (DNA): TGTGCCATCAGTGTTGGGACGCCGGGCACCCAGTACTTC. Protein sequence: CAISVGTPGTQYF.

Here the CDR3 reads CATSSGGGAQPQHF. The CDR3 DNA is TGTGCCACCAGCAGTGGGGGTGGGGCTCAGCCCCAGCATTTT. The chain is built from TRBV15 and TRBJ1-5; TRBD1 is a possible D gene (5 bases). From germline, CDR1 is LNHNV and CDR2 YYDKDF (reference sequence). V gave up 3 bases and J gave up 6 bases, with 12 bases separating them. The CDR3 sequence is 14 residues long.

The V and J genes are TRBV19 and TRBJ1-1; D uncertain. The germline CDR1 and CDR2 sequences are LNHDA and SQIVND (reference sequence). V was shortened by 8 bases and J by 5 bases, with 12 bases between the two germline ends. This CDR3 spans 12 amino acids. The CDR3 loop reads CASSGRGTEAFF. The CDR3 DNA is TGTGCCAGTTCGGGCCGAGGTACTGAAGCTTTCTTT.

This chain joins TRBV7-2 and TRBJ2-6, with unresolved D. The V and J ends lost 5 bases and 2 bases respectively, with 10 bases between them. This CDR3 region has 15 residues. Germline V gene sequence: CDR1 SGHTA, CDR2 FQGNSA. CDR3 sequence reads: CASSLGGPGANVLTF. CDR3 DNA sequence: TGTGCCAGCAGCCTGGGTGGGCCTGGGGCCAACGTCCTGACTTTC.

This clone showed up just once. J is TRBJ1-2 and V is TRBV6-5; D is unclear. From germline, CDR1 is MNHEY and CDR2 SVGAGI. The CDR3 is 13 residues long. V gave up 2 bases and J gave up 0 bases, with 4 bases separating them. Written as DNA, the CDR3 is TGTGCCAGCAGTTACACCCCTAACTATGGCTACACCTTC. Protein sequence: CASSYTPNYGYTF.

This rearrangement joins TRBV27 to TRBJ2-7; D is undetermined. V shed 3 bases and J shed 3 bases, with 15 bases lying between them. The germline CDR1 and CDR2 sequences are MNHEY and SMNVEV (reference sequence). The CDR3 sequence is 15 residues long. CDR3 sequence (DNA): TGTGCCAGCAGTTTTGTGGGGTGGAAGGGCTACGAGCAGTACTTC. Protein product: CASSFVGWKGYEQYF.

This clone has just one count. The V call is TRBV5-5, the J call TRBJ1-4, with 9 bases identical to TRBD1. Looked up from germline, CDR1 is SGHKS and CDR2 is YYEKEE (reference sequence). This CDR3 contains 14 residues. V lost 3 bases and J lost 6; bases outside the gene matches: 3. Here the CDR3 DNA reads TGTGCCAGCAGCTCCGGGACAGGGCATGAAAAACTGTTTTTT. This codes for CASSSGTGHEKLFF.

The V call is TRBV5-6, the J call TRBJ2-5; weak D call: TRBD2 (7 bases). The length of the CDR3 is 16 residues. V dropped 1 base and J dropped 5 bases, with 18 bases sitting between them. Germline V lookup: CDR1 SGHDT, CDR2 YYEEEE. The CDR3 loop reads CASSLIIGRGPETQYF. CDR3 sequence (DNA): TGTGCCAGCAGCTTGATTATAGGGCGGGGGCCGGAGACCCAGTACTTC.

V usage is TRBV6-5 and J usage is TRBJ1-2; no clear D gene. V dropped 8 bases and J dropped 6 bases, with 10 bases sitting between them. Germline-derived CDR1 and CDR2 are MNHEY and SVGAGI. This CDR3 has 11 residues. The CDR3 is CASRRDHGYTF. In DNA, the CDR3 is TGTGCCAGCCGACGAGATCATGGCTACACCTTC.

The rearrangement uses TRBV7-2 and TRBJ2-5, with D unclear. With 3 bases removed from V and 0 bases from J, the gap between germline ends came to 5 bases. Germline V gene lookup returns CDR1 SGHTA and CDR2 FQGNSA. There are 13 residues in the CDR3. DNA of the CDR3: TGTGCCAGCAGCTTGTCGTACCAAGAGACCCAGTACTTC. Protein sequence: CASSLSYQETQYF.

Only one count was recorded for this clone. V gene TRBV5-1 combines with J gene TRBJ2-1; 10 nucleotides match TRBD2. V shed 0 bases, J shed 10 bases, and the junction held 10 bases outside the gene matches. This CDR3 region has 16 residues. From germline, CDR1 is SGHRS and CDR2 YFSETQ. The DNA for the CDR3 is TGCGCCAGCAGCTTGGCCCCAGCGGGGGGGGCTTGGGAGCAGTTCTTC. Protein: CASSLAPAGGAWEQFF.

The chain joins TRBV5-1 to TRBJ2-5; D is ambiguous. The CDR3 extends over 14 amino acids. Trimming pared 0 bases from V and 5 bases from J, leaving 11 bases between. CDR1 is SGHRS, CDR2 YFSETQ, per germline. CDR3 in DNA: TGCGCCAGCAGCTTGGAGGAGATCTCGGAGACCCAGTACTTC. Its protein is CASSLEEISETQYF.